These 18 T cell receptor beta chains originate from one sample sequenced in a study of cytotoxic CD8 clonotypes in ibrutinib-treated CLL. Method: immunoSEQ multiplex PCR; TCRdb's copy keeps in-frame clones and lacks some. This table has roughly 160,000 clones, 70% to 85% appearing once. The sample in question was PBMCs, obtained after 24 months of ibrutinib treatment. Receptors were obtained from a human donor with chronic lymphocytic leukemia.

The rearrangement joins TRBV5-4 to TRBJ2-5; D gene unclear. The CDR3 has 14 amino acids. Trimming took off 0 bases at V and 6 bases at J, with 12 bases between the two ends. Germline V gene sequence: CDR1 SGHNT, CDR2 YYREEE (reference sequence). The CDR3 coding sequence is TGTGCCAGCAGCTTGGACCGACCCTCTAAGACCCAGTACTTC. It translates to CASSLDRPSKTQYF.

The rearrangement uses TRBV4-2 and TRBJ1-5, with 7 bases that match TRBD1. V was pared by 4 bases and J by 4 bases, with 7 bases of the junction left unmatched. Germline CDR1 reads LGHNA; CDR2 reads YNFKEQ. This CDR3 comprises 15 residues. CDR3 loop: CASSRSGQPNQPQHF. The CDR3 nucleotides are TGTGCCAGCAGCCGATCGGGACAGCCTAATCAGCCCCAGCATTTT.

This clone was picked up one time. CDR3 bases: TGTGCCTGGCGCCGGGACAGATACGAGCAGTACTTC. Protein: CAWRRDRYEQYF. This chain connects TRBV30 to TRBJ2-7; 7 nucleotides agree with TRBD1. Germline values: CDR1 GTSNPN, CDR2 SVGIG (reference sequence). The V gene end was trimmed by 5 bases and the J gene end by 4 bases; junction bases not matched to a gene: 5. The CDR3 is 12 amino acids. The complete variable domain, with remaining parts taken from reference TRBV30 and TRBJ2-7, reads SQTIHQWPATLVQPVGSPLSLECTVEGTSNPNLYWYRQAAGRGLQLLFYSVGIGQISSEVPQNLSASRPQDRQFILSSKKLLLSDSGFYLCAWRRDRYEQYFGPGTRLTVT.

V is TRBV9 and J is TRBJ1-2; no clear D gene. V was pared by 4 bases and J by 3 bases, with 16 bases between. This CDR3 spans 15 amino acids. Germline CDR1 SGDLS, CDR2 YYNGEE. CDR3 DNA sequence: TGTGCCAGCAGCCCCCAGTCCGCCGCGGACTATGGCTACACCTTC. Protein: CASSPQSAADYGYTF.

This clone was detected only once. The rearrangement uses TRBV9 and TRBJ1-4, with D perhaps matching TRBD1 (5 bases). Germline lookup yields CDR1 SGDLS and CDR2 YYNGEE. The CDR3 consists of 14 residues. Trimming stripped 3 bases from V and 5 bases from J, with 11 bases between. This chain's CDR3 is CASSASGGNEKLFF. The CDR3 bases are TGTGCCAGCAGCGCCAGTGGGGGGAATGAAAAACTGTTTTTT.

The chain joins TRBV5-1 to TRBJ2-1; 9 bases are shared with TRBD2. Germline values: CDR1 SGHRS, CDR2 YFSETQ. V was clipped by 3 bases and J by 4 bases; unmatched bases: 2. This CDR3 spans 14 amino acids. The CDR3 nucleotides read TGCGCCAGCAGCTCGACTAGCGGTTACAATGAGCAGTTCTTC. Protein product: CASSSTSGYNEQFF. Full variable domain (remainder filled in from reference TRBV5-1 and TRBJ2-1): KAGVTQTPRYLIKTRGQQVTLSCSPISGHRSVSWYQQTPGQGLQFLFEYFSETQRNKGNFPGRFSGRQFSNSRSEMNVSTLELGDSALYLCASSSTSGYNEQFFGPGTRLTVL.

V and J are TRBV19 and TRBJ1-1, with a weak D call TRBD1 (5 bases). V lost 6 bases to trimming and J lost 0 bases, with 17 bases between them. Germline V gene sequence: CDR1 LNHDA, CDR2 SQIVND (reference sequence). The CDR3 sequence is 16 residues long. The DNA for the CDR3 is TGTGCCAGTAGCACGTCAACCGGGGCCATGAACACTGAAGCTTTCTTT. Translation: CASSTSTGAMNTEAFF.

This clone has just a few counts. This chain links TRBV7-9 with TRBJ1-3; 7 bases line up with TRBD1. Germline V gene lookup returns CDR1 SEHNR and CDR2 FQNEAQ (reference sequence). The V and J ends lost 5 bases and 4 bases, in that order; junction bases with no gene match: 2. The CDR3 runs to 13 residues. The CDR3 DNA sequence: TGTGCCAGCAGCCTACAGGGGGGAAACACCATATATTTT. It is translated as CASSLQGGNTIYF. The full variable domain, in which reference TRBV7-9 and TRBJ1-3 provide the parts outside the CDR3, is DTGVSQNPRHKITKRGQNVTFRCDPISEHNRLYWYRQTLGQGPEFLTYFQNEAQLEKSRLLSDRFSAERPKGSFSTLEIQRTEQGDSAMYLCASSLQGGNTIYFGEGSWLTVV.

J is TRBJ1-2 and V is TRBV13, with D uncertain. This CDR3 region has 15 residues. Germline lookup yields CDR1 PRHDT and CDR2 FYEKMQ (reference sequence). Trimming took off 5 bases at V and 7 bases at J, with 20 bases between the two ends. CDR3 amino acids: CASSRQTAPLGGYTF. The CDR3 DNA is TGTGCCAGCAGCCGGCAGACGGCCCCCCTAGGTGGCTACACCTTC.

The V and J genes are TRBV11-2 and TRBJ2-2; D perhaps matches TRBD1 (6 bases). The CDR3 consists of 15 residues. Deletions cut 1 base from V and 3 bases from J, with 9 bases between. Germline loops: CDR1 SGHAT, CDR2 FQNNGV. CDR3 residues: CASSLAGHHTGELFF. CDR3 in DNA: TGTGCCAGCAGCTTAGCGGGACACCACACCGGGGAGCTGTTTTTT. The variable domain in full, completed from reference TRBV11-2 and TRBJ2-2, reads EAGVAQSPRYKIIEKRQSVAFWCNPISGHATLYWYQQILGQGPKLLIQFQNNGVVDDSQLPKDRFSAERLKGVDSTLKIQPAKLEDSAVYLCASSLAGHHTGELFFGEGSRLTVL.

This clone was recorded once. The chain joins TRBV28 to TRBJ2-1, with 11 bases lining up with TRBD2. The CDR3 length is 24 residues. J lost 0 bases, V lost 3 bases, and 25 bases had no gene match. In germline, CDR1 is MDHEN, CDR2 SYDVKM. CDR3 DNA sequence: TGTGCCAGCAGTTTCTTCGGACAGGGACGACTAGCGGGAACGGGGCCGAGCTCCTACAATGAGCAGTTCTTC. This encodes CASSFFGQGRLAGTGPSSYNEQFF.

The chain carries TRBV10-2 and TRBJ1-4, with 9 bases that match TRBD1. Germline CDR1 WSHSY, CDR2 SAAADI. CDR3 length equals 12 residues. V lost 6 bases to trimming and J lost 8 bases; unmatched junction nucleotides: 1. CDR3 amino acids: CASRDRGEKLFF. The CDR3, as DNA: TGCGCCAGCAGGGACAGGGGCGAAAAACTGTTTTTT.

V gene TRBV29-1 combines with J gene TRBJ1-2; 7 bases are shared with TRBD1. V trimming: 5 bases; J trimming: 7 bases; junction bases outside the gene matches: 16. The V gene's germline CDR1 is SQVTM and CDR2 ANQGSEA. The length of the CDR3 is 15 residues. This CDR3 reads CSVLTRGIPQGGYTF. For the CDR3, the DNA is TGCAGCGTTTTAACCAGGGGGATTCCACAAGGTGGCTACACCTTC.

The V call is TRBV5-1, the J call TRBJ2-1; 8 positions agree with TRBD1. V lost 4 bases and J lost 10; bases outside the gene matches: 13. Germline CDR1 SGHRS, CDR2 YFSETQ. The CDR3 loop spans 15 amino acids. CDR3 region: CASSAGGQGKHEQFF. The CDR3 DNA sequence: TGCGCCAGCAGCGCAGGTGGACAGGGTAAGCACGAGCAGTTCTTC.

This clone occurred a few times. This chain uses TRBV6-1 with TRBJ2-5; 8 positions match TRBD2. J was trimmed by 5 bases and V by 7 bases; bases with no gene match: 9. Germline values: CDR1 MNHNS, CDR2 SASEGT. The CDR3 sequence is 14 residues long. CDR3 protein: CASKAGASGETQYF. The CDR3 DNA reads TGTGCCAGCAAAGCGGGGGCCTCCGGGGAGACCCAGTACTTC.

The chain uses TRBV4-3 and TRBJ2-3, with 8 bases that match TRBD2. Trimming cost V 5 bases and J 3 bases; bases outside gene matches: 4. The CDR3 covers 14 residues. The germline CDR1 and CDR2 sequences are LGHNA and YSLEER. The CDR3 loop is CASSNGRGTDTQYF. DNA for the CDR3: TGCGCCAGCAGCAACGGGAGGGGTACAGATACGCAGTATTTT.

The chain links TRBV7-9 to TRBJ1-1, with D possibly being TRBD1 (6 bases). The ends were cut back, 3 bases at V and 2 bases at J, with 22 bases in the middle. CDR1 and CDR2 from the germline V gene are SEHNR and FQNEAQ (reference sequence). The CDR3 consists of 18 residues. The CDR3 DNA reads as TGTGCCAGCAGCTTTCCCGAGGGGGTCATGAGCTTTAACACTGAAGCTTTCTTT. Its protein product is CASSFPEGVMSFNTEAFF.

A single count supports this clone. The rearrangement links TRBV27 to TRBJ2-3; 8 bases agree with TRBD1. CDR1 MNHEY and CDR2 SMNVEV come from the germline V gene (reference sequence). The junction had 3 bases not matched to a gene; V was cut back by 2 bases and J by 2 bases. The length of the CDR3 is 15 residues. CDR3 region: CASSLLTGDTDTQYF. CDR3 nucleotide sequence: TGTGCCAGCAGTTTACTGACAGGGGACACAGATACGCAGTATTTT.